The clone carrying this TCR beta chain was found a few times. Antigen unknown. The CDR3 spans 12 residues. V gave up 3 bases and J gave up 13 bases, with 15 bases separating them. CDR1 and CDR2 from the germline V gene are ENHRY and SYGVKD. This record comes from a study of response to subunit inactivated influenza vaccine. The study, taken as a whole, reports: A suggestion made by the authors is that each seasonal influenza vaccination recruits few new T cells.

MiXCR, run by TCRdb on the RT-PCR reads, gives a single entry per CDR3 protein. Of approximately 570,000 distinct CDR3 sequences in the sample, approximately 7.6% were seen once. The source material was PBMCs from blood, sampled roughly 24 months after vaccination. This chain connects TRBV10-3 to TRBJ1-2; D is ambiguous. The source is a man between 50 and 75 years old who received an inactivated influenza vaccine. In nucleotides, the CDR3 is TGTGCCATCAGTGATACTGAGCTGAGGCTCACCTTC. It codes for CAISDTELRLTF.